This T cell receptor (beta chain) derives from a study of blood T cells in healthy people across ages. The CDR3 runs to 15 residues. Trimming cost V 5 bases and J 4 bases, with 17 bases left between them. Primed by a sample-barcoded 5' primer and a J-beta primer mix, a second PCR proceeded for roughly 7 to 12 cycles. Each CDR3 protein is one row after TCRdb ran MiXCR on the 5' RACE reads. The sample yields approximately 810,000 distinct CDR3 sequences, around 36% seen once. V is TRBV12-3 or TRBV12-4 and J is TRBJ2-5; D uncertain. Sample: blood. The sequence was collected from a man younger than 30 in good health. The CDR3 is CASSPQPHTGETQYF. The CDR3 region has the DNA TGTGCCAGCAGTCCTCAACCCCACACCGGAGAGACCCAGTACTTC.